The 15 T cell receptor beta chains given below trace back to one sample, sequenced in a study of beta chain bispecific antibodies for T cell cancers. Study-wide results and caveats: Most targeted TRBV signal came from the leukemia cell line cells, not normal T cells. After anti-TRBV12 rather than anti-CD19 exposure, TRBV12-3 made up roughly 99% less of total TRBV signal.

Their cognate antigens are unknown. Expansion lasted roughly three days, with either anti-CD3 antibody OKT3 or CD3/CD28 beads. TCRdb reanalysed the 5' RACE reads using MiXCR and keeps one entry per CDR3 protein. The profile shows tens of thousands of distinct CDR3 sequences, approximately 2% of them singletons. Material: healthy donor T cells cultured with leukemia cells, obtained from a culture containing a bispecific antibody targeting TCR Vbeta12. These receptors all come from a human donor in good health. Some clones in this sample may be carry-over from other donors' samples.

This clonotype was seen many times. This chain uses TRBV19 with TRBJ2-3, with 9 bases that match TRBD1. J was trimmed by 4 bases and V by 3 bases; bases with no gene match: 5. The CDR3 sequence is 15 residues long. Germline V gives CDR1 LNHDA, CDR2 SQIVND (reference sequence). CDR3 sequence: CASSMTGGAADTQYF. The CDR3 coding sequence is TGTGCCAGTAGTATGACAGGGGGAGCGGCAGATACGCAGTATTTT.

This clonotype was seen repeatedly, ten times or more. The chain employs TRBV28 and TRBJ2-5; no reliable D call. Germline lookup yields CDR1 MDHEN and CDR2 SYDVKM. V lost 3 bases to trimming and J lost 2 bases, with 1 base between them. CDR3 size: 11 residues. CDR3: CASSLQETQYF. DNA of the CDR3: TGTGCCAGCAGTTTGCAAGAGACCCAGTACTTC.

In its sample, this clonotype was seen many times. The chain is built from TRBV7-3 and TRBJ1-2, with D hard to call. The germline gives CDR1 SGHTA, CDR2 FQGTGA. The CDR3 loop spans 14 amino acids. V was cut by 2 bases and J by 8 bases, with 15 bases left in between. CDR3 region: CASSLGGTEEGYTF. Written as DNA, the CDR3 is TGTGCCAGCAGCTTAGGTGGCACAGAGGAGGGCTACACCTTC.

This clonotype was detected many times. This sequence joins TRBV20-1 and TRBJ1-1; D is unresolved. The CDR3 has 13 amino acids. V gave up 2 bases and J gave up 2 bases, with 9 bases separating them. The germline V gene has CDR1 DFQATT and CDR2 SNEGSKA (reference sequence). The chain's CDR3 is CSARSAGNTEAFF. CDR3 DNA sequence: TGCAGTGCTAGATCTGCGGGCAACACTGAAGCTTTCTTT.

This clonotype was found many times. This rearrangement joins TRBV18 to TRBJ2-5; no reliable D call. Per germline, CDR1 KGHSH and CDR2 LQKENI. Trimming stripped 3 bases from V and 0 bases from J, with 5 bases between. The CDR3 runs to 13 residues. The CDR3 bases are TGTGCCAGCTCACCGCTTTACCAAGAGACCCAGTACTTC. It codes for CASSPLYQETQYF.

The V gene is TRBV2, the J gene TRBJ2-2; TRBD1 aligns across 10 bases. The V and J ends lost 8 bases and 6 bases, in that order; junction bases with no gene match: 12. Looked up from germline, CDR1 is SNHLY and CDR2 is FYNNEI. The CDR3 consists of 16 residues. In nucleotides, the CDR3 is TGTGCCAGCCAGGGACAGGGGCAAGGTTTGTCCGGGGAGCTGTTTTTT. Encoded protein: CASQGQGQGLSGELFF.

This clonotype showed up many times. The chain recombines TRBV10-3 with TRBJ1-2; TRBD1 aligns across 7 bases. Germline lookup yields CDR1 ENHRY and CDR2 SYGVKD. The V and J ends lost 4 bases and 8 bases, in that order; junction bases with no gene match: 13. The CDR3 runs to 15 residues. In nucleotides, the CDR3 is TGTGCCATCAGTGGAACAGGGGTGCCTTTTGAGGGCTACACCTTC. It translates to CAISGTGVPFEGYTF.

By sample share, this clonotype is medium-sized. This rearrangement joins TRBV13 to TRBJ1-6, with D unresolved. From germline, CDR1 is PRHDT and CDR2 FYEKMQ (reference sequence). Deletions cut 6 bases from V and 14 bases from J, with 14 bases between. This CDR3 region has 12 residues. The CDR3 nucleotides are TGTGCCAGCAGTCTACCTGACAACACCCTCCACTTT. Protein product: CASSLPDNTLHF.

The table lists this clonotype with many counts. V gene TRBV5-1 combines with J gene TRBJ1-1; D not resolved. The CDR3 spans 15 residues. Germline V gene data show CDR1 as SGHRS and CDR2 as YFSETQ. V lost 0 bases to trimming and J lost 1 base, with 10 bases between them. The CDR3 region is CASSLVAGANTEAFF. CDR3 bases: TGCGCCAGCAGCTTGGTAGCCGGAGCGAACACTGAAGCTTTCTTT.

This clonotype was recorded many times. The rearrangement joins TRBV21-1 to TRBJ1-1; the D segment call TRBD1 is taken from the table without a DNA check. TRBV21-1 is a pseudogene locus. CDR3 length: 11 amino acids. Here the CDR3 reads CASGGGPEAFF. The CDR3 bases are TGTGCCAGCGGAGGGGGCCCTGAAGCTTTCTTT.

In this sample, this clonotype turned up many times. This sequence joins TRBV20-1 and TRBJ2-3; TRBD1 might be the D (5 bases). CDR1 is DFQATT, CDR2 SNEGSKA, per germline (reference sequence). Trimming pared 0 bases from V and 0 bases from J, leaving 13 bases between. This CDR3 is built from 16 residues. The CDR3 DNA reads TGCAGTGCTAGAGATGTTCGACAGCCTAGCACAGATACGCAGTATTTT. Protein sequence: CSARDVRQPSTDTQYF.

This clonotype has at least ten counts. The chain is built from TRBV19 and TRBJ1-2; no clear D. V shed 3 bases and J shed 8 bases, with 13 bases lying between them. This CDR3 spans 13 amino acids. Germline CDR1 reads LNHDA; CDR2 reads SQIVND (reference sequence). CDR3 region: CASSISEGYGYTF. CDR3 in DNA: TGTGCCAGTAGTATCTCCGAGGGTTACGGCTACACCTTC.

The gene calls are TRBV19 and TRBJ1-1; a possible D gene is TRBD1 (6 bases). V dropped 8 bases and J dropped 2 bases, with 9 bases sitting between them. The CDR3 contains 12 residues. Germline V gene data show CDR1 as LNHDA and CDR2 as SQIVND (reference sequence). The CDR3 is CASRGGNTEAFF. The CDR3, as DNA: TGTGCCAGTCGAGGGGGTAACACTGAAGCTTTCTTT.

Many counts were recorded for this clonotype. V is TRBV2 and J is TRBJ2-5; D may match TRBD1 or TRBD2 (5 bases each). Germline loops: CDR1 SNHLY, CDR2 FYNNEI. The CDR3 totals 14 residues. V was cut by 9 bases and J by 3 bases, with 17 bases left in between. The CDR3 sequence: CAREASLGEETQYF. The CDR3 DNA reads TGTGCCAGGGAGGCGAGTTTAGGGGAAGAGACCCAGTACTTC.

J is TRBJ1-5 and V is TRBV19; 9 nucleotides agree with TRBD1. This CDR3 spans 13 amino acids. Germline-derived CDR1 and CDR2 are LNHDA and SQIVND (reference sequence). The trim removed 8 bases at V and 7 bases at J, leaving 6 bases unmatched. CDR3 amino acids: CASRDRAEQPQHF. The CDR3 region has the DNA TGTGCCAGTCGGGACAGGGCGGAACAGCCCCAGCATTTT.